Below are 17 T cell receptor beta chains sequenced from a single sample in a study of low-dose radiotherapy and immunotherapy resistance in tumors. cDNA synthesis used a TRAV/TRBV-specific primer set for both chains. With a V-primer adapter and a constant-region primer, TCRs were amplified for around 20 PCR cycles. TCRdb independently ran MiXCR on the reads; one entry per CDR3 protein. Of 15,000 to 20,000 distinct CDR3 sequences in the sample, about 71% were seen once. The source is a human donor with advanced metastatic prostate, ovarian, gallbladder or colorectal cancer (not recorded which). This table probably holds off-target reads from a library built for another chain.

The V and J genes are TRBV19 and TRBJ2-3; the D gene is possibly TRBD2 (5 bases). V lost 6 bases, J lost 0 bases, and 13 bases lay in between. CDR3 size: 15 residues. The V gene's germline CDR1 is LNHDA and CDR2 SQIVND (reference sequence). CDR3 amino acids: CASRNRGSSTDTQYF. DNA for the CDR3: TGTGCCAGTAGAAATCGGGGATCTAGCACAGATACGCAGTATTTT.

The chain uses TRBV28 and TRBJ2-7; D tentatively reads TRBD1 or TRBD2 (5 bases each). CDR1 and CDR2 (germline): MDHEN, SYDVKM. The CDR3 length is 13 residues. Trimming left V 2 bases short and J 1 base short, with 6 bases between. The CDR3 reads CASSLGGSYEQYF. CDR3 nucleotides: TGTGCCAGCAGTTTAGGGGGTTCCTACGAGCAGTACTTC.

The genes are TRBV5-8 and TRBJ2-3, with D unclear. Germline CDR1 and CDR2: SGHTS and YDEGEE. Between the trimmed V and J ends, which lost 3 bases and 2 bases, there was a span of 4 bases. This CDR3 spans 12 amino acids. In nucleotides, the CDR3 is TGTGCCAGCAGCTCCTACACAGATACGCAGTATTTT. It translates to CASSSYTDTQYF.

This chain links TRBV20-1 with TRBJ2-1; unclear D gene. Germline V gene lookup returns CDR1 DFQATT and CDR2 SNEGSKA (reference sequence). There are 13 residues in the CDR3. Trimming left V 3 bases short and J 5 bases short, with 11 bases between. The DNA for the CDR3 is TGCAGTGCTAGTTCCGACACTGACAATGAGCAGTTCTTC. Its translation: CSASSDTDNEQFF.

The CDR3 is CASSPRPSGNTIYF. DNA of the CDR3: TGTGCCAGCAGTCCCCGGCCCTCTGGAAACACCATATATTTT. This chain links TRBV12-3 or TRBV12-4 with TRBJ1-3; D is ambiguous. Trimming took off 5 bases at V and 0 bases at J, with 8 bases between the two ends. The CDR3 covers 14 residues.

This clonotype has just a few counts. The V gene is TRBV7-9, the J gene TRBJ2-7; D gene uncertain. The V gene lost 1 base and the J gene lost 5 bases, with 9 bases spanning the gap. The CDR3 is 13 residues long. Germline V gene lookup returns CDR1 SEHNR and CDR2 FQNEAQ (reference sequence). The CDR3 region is CASSLGGGDEQYF. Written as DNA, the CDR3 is TGTGCCAGCAGCTTAGGAGGTGGTGACGAGCAGTACTTC.

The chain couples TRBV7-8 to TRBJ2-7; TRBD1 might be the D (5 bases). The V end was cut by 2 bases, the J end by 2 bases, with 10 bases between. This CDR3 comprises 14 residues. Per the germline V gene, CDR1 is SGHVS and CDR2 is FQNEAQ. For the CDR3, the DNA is TGTGCCAGCAGCTTAAAGGACACCACCTACGAGCAGTACTTC. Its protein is CASSLKDTTYEQYF.

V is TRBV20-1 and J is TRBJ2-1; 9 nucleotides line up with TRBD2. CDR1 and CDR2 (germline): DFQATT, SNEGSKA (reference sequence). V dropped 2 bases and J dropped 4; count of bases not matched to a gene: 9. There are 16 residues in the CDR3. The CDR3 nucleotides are TGCAGTGCTAGACCCCCCGGGAGCGGGGGGTACAATGAGCAGTTCTTC. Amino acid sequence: CSARPPGSGGYNEQFF.

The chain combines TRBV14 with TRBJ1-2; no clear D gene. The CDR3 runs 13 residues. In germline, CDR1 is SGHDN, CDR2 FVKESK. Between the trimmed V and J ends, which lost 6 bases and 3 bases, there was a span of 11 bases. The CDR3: CASSLDGDYGYTF. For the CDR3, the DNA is TGTGCCAGCAGTTTAGACGGAGACTATGGCTACACCTTC.

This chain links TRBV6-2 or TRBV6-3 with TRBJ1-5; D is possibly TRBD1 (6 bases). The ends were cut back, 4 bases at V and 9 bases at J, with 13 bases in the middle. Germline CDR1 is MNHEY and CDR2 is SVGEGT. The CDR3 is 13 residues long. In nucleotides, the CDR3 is TGTGCCAGCAGTTCAGGGGAGGTTACGCCCCAGCATTTT. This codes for CASSSGEVTPQHF.

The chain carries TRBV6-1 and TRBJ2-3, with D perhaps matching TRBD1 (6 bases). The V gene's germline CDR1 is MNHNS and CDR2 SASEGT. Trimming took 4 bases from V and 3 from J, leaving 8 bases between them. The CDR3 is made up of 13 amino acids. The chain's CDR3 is CASSGDRTDTQYF. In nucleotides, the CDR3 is TGTGCCAGCAGTGGAGACAGGACAGATACGCAGTATTTT.

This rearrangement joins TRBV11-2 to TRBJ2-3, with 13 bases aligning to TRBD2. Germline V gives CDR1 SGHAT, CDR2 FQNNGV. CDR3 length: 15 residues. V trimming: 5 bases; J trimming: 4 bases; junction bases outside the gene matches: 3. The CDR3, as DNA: TGTGCCAGCAGCCAACTAGCGGGGGGGCCAGATACGCAGTATTTT. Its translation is CASSQLAGGPDTQYF. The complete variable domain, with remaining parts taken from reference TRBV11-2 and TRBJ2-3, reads EAGVAQSPRYKIIEKRQSVAFWCNPISGHATLYWYQQILGQGPKLLIQFQNNGVVDDSQLPKDRFSAERLKGVDSTLKIQPAKLEDSAVYLCASSQLAGGPDTQYFGPGTRLTVL.

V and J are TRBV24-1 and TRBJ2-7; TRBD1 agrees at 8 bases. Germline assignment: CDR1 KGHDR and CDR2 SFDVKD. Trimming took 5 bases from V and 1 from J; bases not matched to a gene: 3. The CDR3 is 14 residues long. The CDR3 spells CATSGTGSSYEQYF. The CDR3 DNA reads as TGTGCCACCAGTGGGACAGGGAGTTCCTACGAGCAGTACTTC.

CDR3 in DNA: TGCAGCGTTGTTAGGACAGGGACCGGGGAGCTGTTTTTT. Translated: CSVVRTGTGELFF. The genes are TRBV29-1 and TRBJ2-2; 8 nucleotides line up with TRBD1. V dropped 4 bases and J dropped 5; count of bases not matched to a gene: 3. CDR3 size: 13 residues. From germline, CDR1 is SQVTM and CDR2 ANQGSEA.

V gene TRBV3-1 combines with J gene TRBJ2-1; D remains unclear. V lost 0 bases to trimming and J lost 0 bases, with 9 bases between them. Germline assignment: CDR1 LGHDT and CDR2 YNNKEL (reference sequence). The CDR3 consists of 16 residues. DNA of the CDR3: TGTGCCAGCAGCCAAGACGGCTCGAGCTCCTACAATGAGCAGTTCTTC. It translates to CASSQDGSSSYNEQFF.

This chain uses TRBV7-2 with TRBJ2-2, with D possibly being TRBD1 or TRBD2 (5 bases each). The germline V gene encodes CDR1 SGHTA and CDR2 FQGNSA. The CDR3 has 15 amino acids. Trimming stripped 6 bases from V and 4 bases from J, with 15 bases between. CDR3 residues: CASRSGRQSTGELFF. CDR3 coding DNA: TGTGCCAGCAGATCGGGACGCCAATCCACCGGGGAGCTGTTTTTT.

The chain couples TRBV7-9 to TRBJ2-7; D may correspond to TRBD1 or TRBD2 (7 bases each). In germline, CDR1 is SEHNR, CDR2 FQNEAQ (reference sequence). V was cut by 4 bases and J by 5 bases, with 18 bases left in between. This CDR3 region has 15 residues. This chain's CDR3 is CASSSFIRGGHEQYF. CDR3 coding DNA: TGTGCCAGCAGCTCCTTTATCAGGGGGGGCCACGAGCAGTACTTC.